These T cell receptor beta chains were read from a single sample in a study of cytomegalovirus exposure and HLA in healthy donors. Profiling relied on immunoSEQ multiplex PCR, and the TCRdb table lists in-frame clones only, not all of them. The sample has about 140,000 clones; 85% to 90% are singletons. Sequencing input: PBMCs. The receptors were sampled from a man younger than 30 in good health and CMV-seronegative. CDR3s include the opening cysteine and the closing phenylalanine or tryptophan. D genes are given only for firm matches. Clone size appears in some rows only: once, few, many, or a class for an expanded clone.

D: .; V: TRBV6-6; J: TRBJ1-2; size: .; CDR3: CASSYRDRGSGYTF; DNA: TGTGCCAGCAGTTACAGGGATAGGGGGTCGGGCTACACCTTC
D: .; V: TRBV5-5; J: TRBJ2-2; size: .; CDR3: CASSLGRLGELFF; DNA: TGTGCCAGCAGCTTGGGGCGGCTCGGGGAGCTGTTTTTT
D: .; V: TRBV6-6; J: TRBJ1-1; size: .; CDR3: CASKSDSRNTEAFF; DNA: TGTGCCAGCAAAAGCGATTCCCGGAACACTGAAGCTTTCTTT
D: .; V: TRBV4-1; J: TRBJ2-5; size: .; CDR3: CASSQELVVQETQYF; DNA: TGCGCCAGCAGCCAGGAACTAGTAGTACAAGAGACCCAGTACTTC
D: TRBD1; V: TRBV6-5; J: TRBJ2-1; size: .; CDR3: CASSTPGGFGNEQFF; DNA: TGTGCCAGCAGTACCCCAGGGGGCTTTGGGAATGAGCAGTTCTTC
D: TRBD1; V: TRBV25-1; J: TRBJ2-7; size: .; CDR3: CASSQQGKGSYEQYF; DNA: TGTGCCAGCAGTCAACAGGGGAAAGGATCCTACGAGCAGTACTTC
D: .; V: TRBV7-2; J: TRBJ2-7; size: .; CDR3: CASSWGPSYEQYF; DNA: TGTGCCAGCAGCTGGGGCCCCTCCTACGAGCAGTACTTC
D: .; V: TRBV13; J: TRBJ2-3; size: .; CDR3: CASRSGADTQYF; DNA: TGTGCCAGCAGAAGCGGAGCAGATACGCAGTATTTT
D: TRBD1; V: TRBV11-2; J: TRBJ2-2; size: .; CDR3: CASSRTGGPPGELFF; DNA: TGTGCCAGCAGCCGGACAGGGGGCCCCCCCGGGGAGCTGTTTTTT
D: .; V: TRBV4-1; J: TRBJ2-5; size: .; CDR3: CASSQDWKGFNQETQYF; DNA: TGCGCCAGCAGCCAAGATTGGAAGGGGTTTAACCAAGAGACCCAGTACTTC
D: TRBD1; V: TRBV7-9; J: TRBJ1-1; size: few; CDR3: CASSGPGQGLISNTEAFF; DNA: TGTGCCAGCAGCGGTCCGGGACAGGGGTTGATCTCAAACACTGAAGCTTTCTTT
D: TRBD2; V: TRBV6-5; J: TRBJ2-7; size: once; CDR3: CASSYAAGRADEQYF; DNA: TGTGCCAGCAGTTACGCGGCGGGGAGGGCGGACGAGCAGTACTTC
D: .; V: TRBV7-9; J: TRBJ1-3; size: .; CDR3: CASSLQGSSGNTIYF; DNA: TGTGCCAGCAGCTTACAGGGGAGCTCTGGAAACACCATATATTTT
D: .; V: TRBV29-1; J: TRBJ1-2; size: .; CDR3: CSAGTFNYGYTF; DNA: TGCAGCGCCGGGACTTTTAACTATGGCTACACCTTC
D: .; V: TRBV9; J: TRBJ1-1; size: few; CDR3: CASSFDRNTEAFF; DNA: TGTGCCAGCAGCTTCGACAGAAACACTGAAGCTTTCTTT
D: .; V: TRBV27; J: TRBJ2-7; size: .; CDR3: CASSLGLYPYEQYF; DNA: TGTGCCAGCAGTTTAGGCCTGTACCCCTACGAGCAGTACTTC
D: .; V: TRBV5-6; J: TRBJ1-6; size: .; CDR3: CASSVDFSSYNSPLHF; DNA: TGTGCCAGCAGCGTGGACTTTAGCTCCTATAATTCACCCCTCCACTTT
D: .; V: TRBV9; J: TRBJ1-5; size: .; CDR3: CASRKTRWQGPNQPQHF; DNA: TGTGCCAGCAGGAAAACTCGTTGGCAGGGGCCCAATCAGCCCCAGCATTTT
D: .; V: TRBV5-6; J: TRBJ2-3; size: few; CDR3: CASSLGHGVDTQYF; DNA: TGTGCCAGCAGCTTGGGACACGGGGTAGATACGCAGTATTTT
D: .; V: TRBV21-1; J: TRBJ2-1; size: .; CDR3: CASSKAHREGPNEQFF; DNA: TGTGCCAGCAGCAAAGCGCACAGGGAAGGTCCCAATGAGCAGTTCTTC
D: .; V: TRBV2; J: TRBJ2-4; size: .; CDR3: CASSDEQGKNIQYF; DNA: TGTGCCAGCAGTGACGAACAGGGTAAAAACATTCAGTACTTC
D: TRBD2; V: TRBV9; J: TRBJ2-3; size: .; CDR3: CASNSGASTDTQYF; DNA: TGTGCCAGCAATAGCGGGGCTAGCACAGATACGCAGTATTTT
D: .; V: TRBV6-5; J: TRBJ2-7; size: .; CDR3: CASSRLGGYEQYF; DNA: TGTGCCAGCAGTCGACTAGGAGGGTACGAGCAGTACTTC
D: .; V: TRBV7-2; J: TRBJ1-3; size: .; CDR3: CASSLGGGGNTIYF; DNA: TGTGCCAGCAGCTTAGGAGGGGGTGGAAACACCATATATTTT
D: TRBD2; V: TRBV7-9; J: TRBJ2-7; size: .; CDR3: CASSLGGGSYEQYF; DNA: TGTGCCAGCAGCTTGGGCGGGGGCTCCTACGAGCAGTACTTC
D: TRBD1; V: TRBV6-5; J: TRBJ1-6; size: few; CDR3: CASSYGGQGGSPLHF; DNA: TGTGCCAGCAGTTACGGCGGACAGGGAGGTTCACCCCTCCACTTT
D: .; V: TRBV6-5; J: TRBJ1-2; size: .; CDR3: CASSYSQGLYGYTF; DNA: TGTGCCAGCAGTTACTCCCAGGGGCTCTATGGCTACACCTTC
D: TRBD1; V: TRBV30; J: TRBJ2-2; size: .; CDR3: CAWILQGLGDTGELFF; DNA: TGTGCCTGGATCTTACAGGGGCTGGGTGACACCGGGGAGCTGTTTTTT
D: TRBD1; V: TRBV28; J: TRBJ2-2; size: .; CDR3: CASEAGQGPTGELFF; DNA: TGTGCCAGCGAGGCGGGACAGGGTCCGACCGGGGAGCTGTTTTTT
D: .; V: TRBV19; J: TRBJ2-7; size: .; CDR3: CASSPRDSYEQYF; DNA: TGTGCCAGTAGTCCTCGGGACTCCTACGAGCAGTACTTC
D: .; V: TRBV6-5; J: TRBJ2-1; size: .; CDR3: CASSNLGVVSEQFF; DNA: TGTGCCAGCAGTAATTTAGGGGTCGTCAGCGAGCAGTTCTTC
D: .; V: TRBV19; J: TRBJ1-5; size: .; CDR3: CASIRTGVSWSNQPQHF; DNA: TGTGCCAGTATAAGAACCGGGGTTAGCTGGAGCAATCAGCCCCAGCATTTT
D: .; V: TRBV5-6; J: TRBJ1-4; size: once; CDR3: CASSLGITNEKLFF; DNA: TGTGCCAGCAGCTTGGGTATAACTAATGAAAAACTGTTTTTT
D: TRBD2; V: TRBV7-2; J: TRBJ2-2; size: .; CDR3: CASKRGGTGELFF; DNA: TGTGCCAGCAAGCGCGGGGGGACCGGGGAGCTGTTTTTT
D: .; V: TRBV4-2; J: TRBJ1-2; size: .; CDR3: CASSRENYGYTF; DNA: TGTGCCAGCAGCCGCGAGAACTATGGCTACACCTTC
D: .; V: TRBV28; J: TRBJ1-2; size: .; CDR3: CASRDGGYGYTF; DNA: TGTGCCAGCAGGGACGGGGGTTATGGCTACACCTTC
D: .; V: TRBV11-2; J: TRBJ1-2; size: few; CDR3: CASRSDRFRYGYTF; DNA: TGTGCCAGCAGGTCAGACAGGTTTCGATATGGCTACACCTTC
D: .; V: TRBV7-2; J: TRBJ2-7; size: .; CDR3: CASSSGLIAEQYF; DNA: TGTGCCAGCAGCTCCGGGTTAATCGCCGAGCAGTACTTC